This is a list of T cell receptor beta chains from one sample in a study of cytomegalovirus exposure and HLA in healthy donors. Repertoires were generated with immunoSEQ multiplex PCR, while TCRdb's copy carries only in-frame clones and drops some. There are about 120,000 clones in the sample; more than 60% occur only once, and less than 3% lies in the top ten. Input material: PBMCs. Every receptor here comes from a woman in her forties in good health and CMV-seropositive. CDR3s include the opening cysteine and the closing phenylalanine or tryptophan. D genes are given only for firm matches. Some rows have no size entry. The others give once, few or many, or a class for an expanded clone.

D gene | J gene | V gene | clone size | CDR3 DNA | CDR3 protein
TRBD1 | TRBJ1-2 | TRBV7-9 | - | TGTGCCAGCAGCCGCGGGACAGCCTATGGCTACACCTTC | CASSRGTAYGYTF
TRBD2 | TRBJ2-3 | TRBV5-8 | - | TGTGCCAGCAGCACGGGACTAGCGGGAATCACAGATACGCAGTATTTT | CASSTGLAGITDTQYF
TRBD1 | TRBJ1-3 | TRBV9 | - | TGTGCCAGCAGCGTAGAAATGGACAGGGGATCAGGAAACACCATATATTTT | CASSVEMDRGSGNTIYF
TRBD1 | TRBJ1-5 | TRBV5-8 | - | TGTGCCAGCAGCCTCCGGACAGGGGACAATCAGCCCCAGCATTTT | CASSLRTGDNQPQHF
TRBD1 | TRBJ1-4 | TRBV7-9 | - | TGTGCCAGCAGCCCGAACCGGGACAGGGGCGAAAAACTGTTTTTT | CASSPNRDRGEKLFF
TRBD2 | TRBJ2-1 | TRBV5-1 | - | TGCGCCAGCAGCGCAACCGGGACTAGCGGGGGGAGGAATGAGCAGTTCTTC | CASSATGTSGGRNEQFF
TRBD1 | TRBJ2-1 | TRBV9 | - | TGTGCCAGCAGCACCTCTCAGACAGGGGCTAGCTACAATGAGCAGTTCTTC | CASSTSQTGASYNEQFF
- | TRBJ2-7 | TRBV6-5 | - | TGTGCCAGCAGGACGAGCACTACGGGGGAGCAGTACTTC | CASRTSTTGEQYF
TRBD2 | TRBJ2-1 | TRBV27 | few | TGTGCCAGCAGTGAAACCCTGGGACTAGCGGGAAGAAATGAGCAGTTCTTC | CASSETLGLAGRNEQFF
- | TRBJ2-3 | TRBV19 | - | TGTGCCAGTAGTGCGGACAGAACTACTAGCACAGATACGCAGTATTTT | CASSADRTTSTDTQYF
- | TRBJ1-1 | TRBV19 | - | TGTGCCAGTAGTATAGTTAGGGGGAGGAACACTGAAGCTTTCTTT | CASSIVRGRNTEAFF
- | TRBJ2-5 | TRBV7-9 | - | TGTGCCAGCAGCTCAGGGCCAAACAGGGCCCAAGAGACCCAGTACTTC | CASSSGPNRAQETQYF
TRBD2 | TRBJ2-3 | TRBV4-2 | - | TGTGCCAGCAGCCAAAGACCCAGTTCAGGCGGGAGGTTCACAGATACGCAGTATTTT | CASSQRPSSGGRFTDTQYF
- | TRBJ1-1 | TRBV7-9 | once | TGTGCCAGCAGCTTGATTGGGCGCGGAGGGAATACTGAAGCTTTCTTT | CASSLIGRGGNTEAFF
TRBD2 | TRBJ2-5 | TRBV2 | once | TGTGCCAGCAAAGCGGGGGAGACCCAGTACTTC | CASKAGETQYF
- | TRBJ1-2 | TRBV5-6 | - | TGTGCCAGCAGCTTCCTGGTTACAGGACCCTATGGCTACACCTTC | CASSFLVTGPYGYTF
- | TRBJ1-4 | TRBV5-6 | - | TGTGCCAGCAGCTTGGCAGGGAAAGAAAAACTGTTTTTT | CASSLAGKEKLFF
TRBD1 | TRBJ2-1 | TRBV19 | - | TGTGCCAGTAGTATAGGTCGCAGGGGGCACTTCCAGGGCTCCTACAATGAGCAGTTCTTC | CASSIGRRGHFQGSYNEQFF
TRBD1 | TRBJ1-1 | TRBV29-1 | - | TGCAGCGTAGCGGGACAGGGGGCTACTGAAGCTTTCTTT | CSVAGQGATEAFF
- | TRBJ2-3 | TRBV5-1 | - | TGCGCCAGCAGCTTGGCGGCGACTAAAGATACGCAGTATTTT | CASSLAATKDTQYF
- | TRBJ2-2 | TRBV6-5 | - | TGTGCCAGCAGTTACCGGGTGAGCGGGGAGCTGTTTTTT | CASSYRVSGELFF
TRBD1 | TRBJ1-4 | TRBV5-1 | - | TGCGCCAGCAGAGGACAGGCAACTAATGAAAAACTGTTTTTT | CASRGQATNEKLFF
TRBD2 | TRBJ2-3 | TRBV7-8 | - | TGTGCCAGCAGCTTAGCGGGAGGGCCGGGCACAGATACGCAGTATTTT | CASSLAGGPGTDTQYF
TRBD2 | TRBJ2-3 | TRBV11-1 | - | TGTGCCAGCAGCTTGGGATCGACTAGCGGGAGATGGCTAGATACGCAGTATTTT | CASSLGSTSGRWLDTQYF
- | TRBJ1-3 | TRBV2 | - | TGTGCCAGCACCAGTCAGGTGGCAGGAAACACCATATATTTT | CASTSQVAGNTIYF
- | TRBJ1-2 | TRBV30 | once | TGTGCCTGGAGTCCAGGGATGTCCTATGGCTACACCTTC | CAWSPGMSYGYTF
- | TRBJ1-1 | TRBV2 | few | TGTGCCAGCAGGTCAGGGGTGGAGGTCACTGAAGCTTTCTTT | CASRSGVEVTEAFF
TRBD1 | TRBJ1-1 | TRBV30 | few | TGTGCCTGGACGCCAGGGGGCGCCCGGACTGAAGCTTTCTTT | CAWTPGGARTEAFF
TRBD1 | TRBJ1-6 | TRBV30 | - | TGTGCCTGGAGTGGTCTAGGGCCGGGACAGGACGATTCACCCCTCCACTTT | CAWSGLGPGQDDSPLHF
- | TRBJ2-1 | TRBV7-9 | - | TGTGCCAGCAGCTTAGTCGGGGGAGAGGCGCATAATGAGCAGTTCTTC | CASSLVGGEAHNEQFF
- | TRBJ2-2 | TRBV4-1 | - | TGCGCCAGCAGCCAAGAGGGGGGGCGAAACACCGGGGAGCTGTTTTTT | CASSQEGGRNTGELFF
TRBD1 | TRBJ1-1 | TRBV4-1 | - | TGCGCCAGCAGCACCCGGACAGGGGTAACTGAAGCTTTCTTT | CASSTRTGVTEAFF
- | TRBJ2-7 | TRBV5-1 | - | TGCGCCAGCAGCTTGTTACCCAGGGTCTCCTACGAGCAGTACTTC | CASSLLPRVSYEQYF
TRBD2 | TRBJ2-5 | TRBV7-9 | - | TGTGCCAGCAGCTTAGGGAGCGGGAGACTGGAGACCCAGTACTTC | CASSLGSGRLETQYF
TRBD1 | TRBJ2-3 | TRBV19 | - | TGTGCCAGTAGTGTCGGACAGGGAACAGATACGCAGTATTTT | CASSVGQGTDTQYF
TRBD1 | TRBJ1-3 | TRBV5-1 | - | TGCGCCAGCAGCTCCCAAGGGACAGGGGAAAACACCATATATTTT | CASSSQGTGENTIYF
- | TRBJ2-3 | TRBV29-1 | once | TGCAGCGTTGGAGGAGGGGGCCCAGATACGCAGTATTTT | CSVGGGGPDTQYF
- | TRBJ1-5 | TRBV6-1 | once | TGTGCCAGCAGGGAAACAGGGAGCAATCAGCCCCAGCATTTT | CASRETGSNQPQHF
- | TRBJ2-7 | TRBV5-1 | - | TGCGCCAGCAGGGGCAGGGGGGACGAGCAGTACTTC | CASRGRGDEQYF
TRBD1 | TRBJ2-7 | TRBV18 | once | TGTGCCAGCTCACCACTACAGGGGCTCGAGCAGTACTTC | CASSPLQGLEQYF
TRBD2 | TRBJ2-7 | TRBV18 | once | TGTGCCAGCTCCCCGGGGGAGACTAGCGGGAGAAACGAGCAGTACTTC | CASSPGETSGRNEQYF
- | TRBJ1-6 | TRBV19 | - | TGTGCCAGTAGTGTTCGACAGGATAATTCACCCCTCCACTTT | CASSVRQDNSPLHF
- | TRBJ2-1 | TRBV5-4 | - | TGTGCCAGCAGCTTGGCAGGGGCTAGAGGCAATGAGCAGTTCTTC | CASSLAGARGNEQFF
- | TRBJ2-1 | TRBV7-6 | - | TGTGCCAGCAGCTCCCTTGGCGGCTTATCCTACAATGAGCAGTTCTTC | CASSSLGGLSYNEQFF
- | TRBJ2-3 | TRBV27 | - | TGTGCCAGCAGTTTAGAGTTCACAGATACGCAGTATTTT | CASSLEFTDTQYF
- | TRBJ2-3 | TRBV6-5 | few | TGTGCCAGCAGTTACCACCAGGGAACGCCAGATACGCAGTATTTT | CASSYHQGTPDTQYF
- | TRBJ1-1 | TRBV29-1 | - | TGCAGCGTTGGTCAGGGGAACACTGAAGCTTTCTTT | CSVGQGNTEAFF
- | TRBJ2-7 | TRBV5-6 | once | TGTGCCAGCAGCTTGTTTGGTTACCAGTACGAGCAGTACTTC | CASSLFGYQYEQYF
- | TRBJ1-3 | TRBV29-1 | - | TGCAGCATCCTAGACCGTGACTCTGGAAACACCATATATTTT | CSILDRDSGNTIYF
- | TRBJ1-5 | TRBV19 | - | TGTGCCAGTAGTATTCGGGAGAGCAATCAGCCCCAGCATTTT | CASSIRESNQPQHF
- | TRBJ1-4 | TRBV6-5 | - | TGTGCCAGCCAGGGGCCCACTAATGAAAAACTGTTTTTT | CASQGPTNEKLFF
- | TRBJ1-4 | TRBV19 | - | TGTGCCAGTAGTACCCTCACGGGAGGTGAAAAACTGTTTTTT | CASSTLTGGEKLFF
- | TRBJ2-7 | TRBV9 | - | TGTGCCAGCAGCGTAGCTCTACAGGGTCGTGCAGACGAGCAGTACTTC | CASSVALQGRADEQYF
TRBD1 | TRBJ1-6 | TRBV5-8 | once | TGTGCCAGCAGCTTTCAAGGGACAGGGGGCTATAATTCACCCCTCCACTTT | CASSFQGTGGYNSPLHF
TRBD1 | TRBJ2-2 | TRBV27 | - | TGTGCCAGCAGTTCGGGGACAGTCGCCGGGGAGCTGTTTTTT | CASSSGTVAGELFF
- | TRBJ2-7 | TRBV7-9 | - | TGTGCCAGCAGGGCAGGGTACGAGCAGTACTTC | CASRAGYEQYF
TRBD1 | TRBJ2-1 | TRBV15 | once | TGTGCCACCAGCAGGGCCCGGACAGGGGGGAATGAGCAGTTCTTC | CATSRARTGGNEQFF
- | TRBJ1-4 | TRBV19 | - | TGTGCCAGTCGGCCTGGGGCAGGGGCCATCGAAAAACTGTTTTTT | CASRPGAGAIEKLFF
- | TRBJ1-3 | TRBV5-1 | few | TGCGCCAGCAGCCCCGCGGGGGGGAACTCTGGAAACACCATATATTTT | CASSPAGGNSGNTIYF
TRBD2 | TRBJ2-7 | TRBV7-3 | - | TGTGCCAGCAGCGATGGAATCGGGGGGGCTTTTTACTTC | CASSDGIGGAFYF